The present entry profiles one T cell receptor beta chain with its context. This record belongs to a study of blood T cell repertoires in COVID-19. About the research overall: Italy, Spain and the United States were the sources of the convalescent and acute COVID-19 samples. T cells, B-cell-depleted T cells, or PBMCs provided the cDNA or gDNA that served as material.

Original processing notes: Quantification of nucleated cells was approximated via reference gene primer amplification. Profiling relied on immunoSEQ multiplex PCR, and the TCRdb table lists in-frame clones only, not all of them. The V and J calls and clone size were taken over from that table, and D and trimming were inferred from the DNA. In the table there are some 120,000 clones, 90% of which are singletons. V lost 3 bases and J lost 0; bases outside the gene matches: 4. The CDR3 has 15 amino acids. Germline V CDR1 and CDR2: SGHVS, FQNEAQ. Sequenced input: peripheral blood. V usage is TRBV7-8 and J usage is TRBJ1-2; 7 positions match TRBD1. This receptor was obtained from a human donor with active COVID-19. The donor label of this sample is uncertain. Here the CDR3 DNA reads TGTGCCAGCAGCTTCCGGGACAGAGCTAACTATGGCTACACCTTC. As protein: CASSFRDRANYGYTF.